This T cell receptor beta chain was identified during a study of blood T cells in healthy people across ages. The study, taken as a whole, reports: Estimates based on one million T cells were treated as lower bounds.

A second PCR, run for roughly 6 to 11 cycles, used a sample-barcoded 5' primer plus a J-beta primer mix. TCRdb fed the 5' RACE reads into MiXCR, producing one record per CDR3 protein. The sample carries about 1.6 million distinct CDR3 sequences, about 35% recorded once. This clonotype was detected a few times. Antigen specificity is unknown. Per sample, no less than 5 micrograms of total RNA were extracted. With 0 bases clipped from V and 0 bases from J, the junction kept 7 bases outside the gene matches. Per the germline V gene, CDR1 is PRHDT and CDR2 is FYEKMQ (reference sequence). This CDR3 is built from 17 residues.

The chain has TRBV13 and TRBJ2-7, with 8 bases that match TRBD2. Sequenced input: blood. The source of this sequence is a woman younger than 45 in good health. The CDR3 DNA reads TGTGCCAGCAGCTTAGGGGGCCGGCGGGGGGTCTCCTACGAGCAGTACTTC. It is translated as CASSLGGRRGVSYEQYF.